Sequencing of this TCR beta chain was carried out in a study of Graves' ophthalmopathy and Graves' hyperthyroidism. Study-level background: There was a collection of peripheral blood at initial diagnosis, before any treatment.

Between the trimmed V and J ends, which lost 0 bases and 5 bases, there was a span of 11 bases. This CDR3 comprises 14 residues. Germline CDR1 SGHRS, CDR2 YFSETQ. Study-wide findings and caveats: The blood repertoire also included most expanded thyroid clonotypes above 0.001 frequency. Its predictions of ophthalmopathy progression gave the model almost 71% sensitivity and roughly 76% specificity.

RNA transcripts yielded amplified TCR beta CDR3 regions. Second-round multiplex PCR followed a first-round RT-PCR using HTBI primers. TCRdb itself ran the multiplex PCR reads through MiXCR, one entry per CDR3 protein. The sample has about half a million distinct CDR3 sequences; approximately 15% are singletons. This clonotype was observed at least ten times. The antigen remains undetermined. The chain uses TRBV5-1 and TRBJ1-1; D is unresolved. Sequenced: blood. The origin of this receptor is a woman under 40 with Graves' ophthalmopathy. CDR3 bases: TGCGCCAGCAGCTTGGAGTTAGTGGGTACTGAAGCTTTCTTT. Its protein is CASSLELVGTEAFF.